Listed below are T cell receptor beta chains from one sample, sequenced in a study of blood T cell repertoires in COVID-19. The assay was immunoSEQ multiplex PCR, and TCRdb's table has in-frame clones only and misses some. Here the sample spans about 81,000 clones, 89% being singletons. Material: peripheral blood. Source of these receptors: a woman aged 80 or over with active COVID-19. The CDR3 runs from the conserved cysteine through the conserved F or W. A D gene is named only where the DNA matches it firmly. Not every row has a clone size; where given, it reads once, few, many or a size class.

>-|TRBV2|TRBJ2-3|TRBD2
CASSEGLAGDTDTQYF
TGTGCCAGCAGTGAAGGGCTAGCGGGAGACACAGATACGCAGTATTTT
>-|TRBV27|TRBJ2-1|TRBD2
CASSREGRYNEQFF
TGTGCCAGCAGCCGGGAGGGCCGCTACAATGAGCAGTTCTTC
>-|TRBV27|TRBJ2-1|-
CASSVKGSTPYNEQFF
TGTGCCAGCAGTGTTAAGGGGTCAACTCCCTACAATGAGCAGTTCTTC
>-|TRBV18|TRBJ2-1|TRBD2
CASSPPSGYEEQFF
TGTGCCAGCTCACCACCTAGCGGGTACGAAGAGCAGTTCTTC
>once|TRBV7-2|TRBJ2-1|TRBD2
CASSLDQREGNEQFF
TGTGCCAGCAGCTTAGACCAGCGGGAGGGTAATGAGCAGTTCTTC
>-|TRBV12-3/TRBV12-4|TRBJ2-7|-
CASSFNGAYEQYF
TGTGCCAGCAGTTTTAACGGAGCCTACGAGCAGTACTTC
>once|TRBV6-2/TRBV6-3|TRBJ2-1|TRBD2
CASSYRTSGSFYNEQFF
TGTGCCAGCAGCTATCGGACTAGCGGGAGTTTCTACAATGAGCAGTTCTTC
>-|TRBV6-2/TRBV6-3|TRBJ2-5|TRBD1
CASSSRDRGESQETQYF
TGTGCCAGCAGTTCCCGGGACAGGGGGGAATCCCAAGAGACCCAGTACTTC
>-|TRBV9|TRBJ1-2|TRBD1
CASSETGTASHTF
TGTGCCAGCAGCGAGACTGGGACAGCTTCTCACACCTTC
>-|TRBV7-3|TRBJ2-3|-
CASSLIGADTQYF
TGTGCCAGCAGCTTAATCGGGGCAGATACGCAGTATTTT
>-|TRBV7-2|TRBJ2-7|TRBD2
CASSTTSGSTYEQYF
TGTGCCAGCAGCACAACTAGCGGGAGTACGTACGAGCAGTACTTC
>-|TRBV10-1|TRBJ2-3|TRBD1
CASSESQGASLDTQYF
TGCGCCAGCAGTGAGTCGCAGGGGGCGTCTCTGGATACGCAGTATTTT
>-|TRBV5-4|TRBJ2-1|TRBD2
CASSLAASGRGEQFF
TGTGCCAGCAGCTTGGCCGCTAGCGGGAGAGGGGAGCAGTTCTTC
>-|TRBV27|TRBJ2-7|TRBD2
CASFFLGGAYEQYF
TGTGCCAGCTTCTTCCTGGGGGGGGCCTACGAGCAGTACTTC
>-|TRBV2|TRBJ1-5|TRBD1
CASSGTGGGQPQHF
TGTGCCAGCAGTGGGACAGGGGGGGGTCAGCCCCAGCATTTT
>-|TRBV11-1|TRBJ2-5|-
CASSAGQEGHVETQYF
TGTGCCAGCAGCGCCGGCCAGGAGGGTCATGTAGAGACCCAGTACTTC
>few|TRBV11-2|TRBJ2-5|TRBD1
CASSLGSGGEGETQYF
TGTGCCAGCAGCTTGGGTTCAGGGGGCGAGGGAGAGACCCAGTACTTC
>-|TRBV27|TRBJ2-2|-
CASGRGAWNTGELFF
TGTGCCAGCGGCCGGGGTGCATGGAACACCGGGGAGCTGTTTTTT
>-|TRBV20-1|TRBJ2-5|-
CSAWRQETQYF
TGCAGTGCTTGGAGGCAAGAGACCCAGTACTTC
>-|TRBV12-3/TRBV12-4|TRBJ2-1|-
CASSRLGEQFF
TGTGCCAGCAGTAGACTCGGCGAGCAGTTCTTC
>-|TRBV5-1|TRBJ2-2|TRBD2
CASSLGLAGPGELFF
TGCGCCAGCAGCTTAGGCCTAGCGGGGCCCGGGGAGCTGTTTTTT
>-|TRBV5-1|TRBJ2-5|TRBD1
CASSLSPQGVGETQYF
TGCGCCAGCAGCTTGTCCCCACAGGGGGTAGGGGAGACCCAGTACTTC
>-|TRBV6-5|TRBJ2-5|TRBD2
CASFTSGRGETQYF
TGTGCCAGCTTTACTAGCGGGAGAGGGGAGACCCAGTACTTC
>-|TRBV7-2|TRBJ2-7|TRBD1
CASSWRQGPYEQYF
TGTGCCAGCAGCTGGCGACAGGGGCCCTACGAGCAGTACTTC
>-|TRBV28|TRBJ2-7|-
CASRTGATYEQYF
TGTGCCAGCAGAACAGGAGCTACCTACGAGCAGTACTTC
>-|TRBV6-5|TRBJ1-6|-
CASSRTRNNSPLHF
TGTGCCAGCAGTAGGACAAGGAACAATTCACCCCTCCACTTT
>-|TRBV2|TRBJ2-1|TRBD1
CASTAGTGSNEQFF
TGTGCCAGCACCGCCGGGACAGGGTCTAATGAGCAGTTCTTC
>-|TRBV6-1|TRBJ1-2|-
CASSEGGGLDYGYTF
TGTGCCAGCAGTGAAGGGGGGGGCCTTGACTATGGCTACACCTTC
>-|TRBV6-6|TRBJ2-1|TRBD2
CASSPSGSGPYNEQFF
TGTGCCAGCAGCCCTAGCGGGAGTGGCCCCTACAATGAGCAGTTCTTC
>-|TRBV25-1|TRBJ2-1|TRBD2
CASNRGRPGGDEQFF
TGTGCCAGCAACCGGGGGCGGCCCGGGGGGGATGAGCAGTTCTTC
>-|TRBV7-9|TRBJ2-7|-
CASGLHQYEQYF
TGTGCCAGCGGACTCCACCAGTACGAGCAGTACTTC
>-|TRBV29-1|TRBJ1-1|-
CSVGRQNTEAFF
TGCAGCGTTGGGCGACAGAACACTGAAGCTTTCTTT
>once|TRBV7-9|TRBJ2-7|-
CASSLGVREQYF
TGTGCCAGCAGCTTAGGCGTTCGGGAGCAGTACTTC
>-|TRBV5-8|TRBJ1-1|-
CASSLRGITEAFF
TGTGCCAGCAGCTTGAGGGGAATCACTGAAGCTTTCTTT
>-|TRBV18|TRBJ2-1|TRBD2
CASSPSTLAGALLYNEQFF
TGTGCCAGCTCACCAAGCACACTAGCGGGAGCGTTACTCTACAATGAGCAGTTCTTC
>-|TRBV6-2/TRBV6-3|TRBJ2-2|TRBD1
CASSYKTGGLKSNTGELFF
TGTGCCAGCAGTTACAAGACAGGGGGCCTAAAATCGAACACCGGGGAGCTGTTTTTT
>-|TRBV19|TRBJ2-5|-
CASSRELGLETQYF
TGTGCCAGTAGTCGTGAACTGGGCCTAGAGACCCAGTACTTC
>-|TRBV15|TRBJ1-6|-
CATSSAANRNSPLHF
TGTGCCACCAGCAGTGCCGCGAACAGGAATTCACCCCTCCACTTT
>-|TRBV10-3|TRBJ2-3|TRBD2
CAISESSGRSDTQYF
TGTGCCATCAGTGAGTCCAGCGGGAGGTCAGATACGCAGTATTTT
>-|TRBV5-1|TRBJ2-1|-
CASSPMTALYNEQFF
TGCGCCAGCAGCCCCATGACTGCCTTATACAATGAGCAGTTCTTC
>-|TRBV21-1|TRBJ1-1|-
CASSLDREVLNTEAFF
TGTGCCAGCAGTTTGGACAGGGAGGTGTTGAACACTGAAGCTTTCTTT
>-|TRBV5-4|TRBJ2-2|TRBD2
CASSLAGVGGELFF
TGTGCCAGCAGCCTAGCGGGAGTAGGCGGGGAGCTGTTTTTT
>-|TRBV27|TRBJ2-1|TRBD2
CASSGTKRNNEQFF
TGTGCCAGCAGTGGGACTAAGCGTAACAATGAGCAGTTCTTC
>-|TRBV7-8|TRBJ2-2|TRBD2
CASSLGSLAGNTGELFF
TGTGCCAGCAGCCTAGGTTCCCTAGCGGGAAACACCGGGGAGCTGTTTTTT
>few|TRBV11-2|TRBJ2-5|TRBD2
CASSLTPSGYLGETQYF
TGTGCCAGCAGCTTAACGCCTAGCGGTTACCTGGGAGAGACCCAGTACTTC
>-|TRBV19|TRBJ1-4|-
CASSRRGEEEKLFF
TGTGCCAGTAGTCGCCGCGGGGAGGAAGAAAAACTGTTTTTT
>-|TRBV7-9|TRBJ2-1|TRBD2
CASSTATSGSGNEQFF
TGTGCCAGCAGCACCGCCACTAGCGGGAGCGGCAATGAGCAGTTCTTC
>-|TRBV7-2|TRBJ1-4|TRBD1
CASSFLTGQGALKLFF
TGTGCCAGCAGCTTCTTAACGGGACAGGGGGCGTTAAAACTGTTTTTT
>few|TRBV7-2|TRBJ2-7|TRBD1
CASSDRGWNEQYF
TGTGCCAGCAGTGACAGGGGCTGGAACGAGCAGTACTTC